The present TCR beta chain was sequenced within a study of human T cells and chemical hapten exposure. This CDR3 comprises 18 residues. Losses at the gene ends were 0 bases for V and 4 bases for J; bases not matched to a gene: 9. Germline V gene lookup returns CDR1 SGDLS and CDR2 YYNGEE. Sample time point: patch test 1, 2 weeks after DPC sensitization. Specified treatment: therapeutic diphenylcyclopropenone sensitization with weekly scalp DPC. The study's library attached unique molecular identifiers to single cDNA molecules. TCRdb reanalysed the RACE reads using MiXCR and keeps one entry per CDR3 protein. The sample lists roughly 160,000 distinct CDR3 sequences, 13% to 15% occurring once.

The sample was whole blood, taken in connection with sensitization to the hapten diphenylcyclopropenone (DPC). The chain is built from TRBV9 and TRBJ2-3, with TRBD2 matching over 12 bases. The TCR comes from a woman under 40 with alopecia areata. Some clones in this sample may be carry-over from other donors' samples. The CDR3 DNA is TGTGCCAGCAGCGTAGGTCCTAGCGGGGGGGCCTACCCAGATACGCAGTATTTT. This codes for CASSVGPSGGAYPDTQYF.